This TCR beta chain was sequenced for a study of T cells in Graves' hyperthyroidism and ophthalmopathy. Thyroid ultrasound and orbital computed tomography, with clinical symptoms and serum thyroxine and TRAb, informed diagnoses. The blood sample dates from first hyperthyroidism diagnosis, preceding any ophthalmopathy symptoms. PBMCs were collected from an approximately 10 ml volume of fresh peripheral blood. Amplified regions were TCR beta CDR3 sequences from RNA transcripts. Initially, a first-round RT-PCR of the TCR CDR3 employed the HTBI primer set. TCRdb called the multiplex PCR reads again in MiXCR, with one record for every CDR3 protein. The sample carries under 300,000 distinct CDR3 sequences, 13% to 15% recorded once. This clonotype was recorded many times. Its antigen is still unknown. Broader study findings: The model forecast ophthalmopathy, anticipating it by a median about six months before onset.

Germline CDR1 is SQVTM and CDR2 is ANQGSEA. The CDR3 spans 21 residues. J lost 3 bases, V lost 0 bases, and 19 bases had no gene match. Sequenced input: blood. V is TRBV29-1 and J is TRBJ2-1, with 11 bases aligning to TRBD1. The source of this sequence is a woman in her thirties or forties with Graves' hyperthyroidism that later progressed to Graves' ophthalmopathy. DNA of the CDR3: TGCAGCGTTGAAGACCCGTGGACAGGGGGCGCGAGGGACTACTACTACAATGAGCAGTTCTTC. This translates into CSVEDPWTGGARDYYYNEQFF.